This T cell receptor beta chain was captured in a study of cytomegalovirus exposure and HLA in healthy donors. Germline V gene sequence: CDR1 SNHLY, CDR2 FYNNEI. V shed 5 bases and J shed 8 bases, with 10 bases lying between them. There are 12 residues in the CDR3. The PCR ran on 60 Vbeta and 13 Jbeta primers. The data were produced by immunoSEQ multiplex PCR, yet TCRdb's version contains in-frame clones alone and is incomplete. The sample carries about 120,000 clones, about 81% recorded once. The origin of this receptor is a middle-aged man in good health and CMV-seronegative. The rearrangement joins TRBV2 to TRBJ2-1, with D possibly matching TRBD1 (5 bases). Sequencing was carried out using PBMCs. DNA of the CDR3: TGTGCCAGCAGTCCAGGGTCGGATGAGCAGTTCTTC. This gives the protein CASSPGSDEQFF.